This T cell receptor beta chain came from a study of T cell repertoires in cytomegalovirus infection. About the study: Matching HLA type, along with CMV infection, was indicated by public TCR beta signatures.

V was clipped by 0 bases and J by 2 bases, with 11 bases between them. The CDR3 is 15 amino acids. Germline CDR1 reads MGHDK; CDR2 reads SYGVNS. This clonotype was observed many times. Its antigen remains unidentified. Regarding the study as a whole: Clonotypes of TCR beta that were HLA-C-restricted and CMV-specific dominated the ex vivo response. Carriage of CMV together with the relevant HLA was identifiable through cumulative public TCR beta family frequency.

A single record per CDR3 protein comes from TCRdb applying MiXCR to the reads. The data show roughly 230,000 distinct CDR3 sequences, 12% seen once. The sample taken for sequencing was PBMCs. The sequence derives from a human donor in good health (CMV status not recorded). Some clones in this sample may be carry-over from other donors' samples. This sequence joins TRBV25-1 and TRBJ2-7; TRBD1 is a possible D gene (8 bases). The CDR3 DNA follows: TGTGCCAGCAGTGAATATACAGGGGGGGCCTACGAGCAGTACTTC. Protein sequence: CASSEYTGGAYEQYF.